A selection of T cell receptor beta chains follows, all from one sample in a study of glioma-infiltrating T cells. Via MiXCR, TCRdb re-called the multiplex PCR reads, giving one row per CDR3 protein. The sample contains a few hundred thousand distinct CDR3 sequences, 41% of which appear only once. Sequencing was carried out using glioma tissue, nonneoplastic brain tissue, or PBMCs (not recorded which). These receptors came from a human donor with low-grade glioma or glioblastoma, undergoing nonglioma brain surgery, or in good health (not recorded which). Each CDR3 is given with its conserved first and last residue. The order of the fields is D gene, clone size, V gene, J gene, CDR3 DNA, CDR3 protein. D genes are given only for firm matches. Clone size is not always given. Where it is, it says once, few, many or a class for expanded clones.

.	.	TRBV7-8	TRBJ1-6	TGTGCCAGCAGCTCGACCGGGGGAACAACAGGGCTAATTTCACCCCTCCACTTT	CASSSTGGTTGLISPLHF
.	many	TRBV6-2/TRBV6-3	TRBJ2-7	TGTGCCAGCAGTTACGGGTTTCGAGGCAACGAGCAGTACTTC	CASSYGFRGNEQYF
.	.	TRBV4-1	TRBJ2-1	TGCGCCAGCAGCTACACAGGGACCCTCAATGAGCAGTTCTTC	CASSYTGTLNEQFF
TRBD2	few	TRBV7-2	TRBJ2-7	TGTGCCAGCAGCTCTACTAGCGGACCCTACGAGCAGTACTTC	CASSSTSGPYEQYF
.	.	TRBV7-9	TRBJ2-7	TGTGCCAGCAGCTTAGACTCAAGCCCCTACGAGCAGTACTTC	CASSLDSSPYEQYF
TRBD1	.	TRBV3-1	TRBJ1-1	TGTGCCAGCAGCCAAGGAGGTCAGGGGGCTGCTGAAGCTTTCTTT	CASSQGGQGAAEAFF
.	many	TRBV27	TRBJ2-1	TGTGCCAGCAGTTTATTTCCGCCGAATGAGCAGTTCTTC	CASSLFPPNEQFF
.	.	TRBV5-1	TRBJ2-1	TGCGCCAGCAGCTTGGATCCCGCCGGGATTGGAAATGAGCAGTTCTTC	CASSLDPAGIGNEQFF
.	.	TRBV20-1	TRBJ2-7	TGCAGTGCTAGCCGCCCTATCCTAGCAGGCGACGAGCAGTACTTC	CSASRPILAGDEQYF
.	many	TRBV15	TRBJ2-3	TGTGCCACCGTTTCGTCAGGGGCAGATACGCAGTATTTT	CATVSSGADTQYF
.	.	TRBV18	TRBJ1-2	TGTGCCAGCTCACCGGAAATTCAGGGTTACGGCTACACCTTC	CASSPEIQGYGYTF
.	many	TRBV20-1	TRBJ2-7	TGCAGTGCTAGAGATTTCGGTGGGTACGAGCAGTACTTC	CSARDFGGYEQYF
TRBD2	.	TRBV20-1	TRBJ2-1	TGCAGTGCTATTCGGCGGGGGAATACTGAGCAGTTCTTC	CSAIRRGNTEQFF
TRBD1	many	TRBV4-3	TRBJ1-2	TGCGCCAGCAGCCGGGTCGGGACAGGGGGCAGGAGTGGCTACACCTTC	CASSRVGTGGRSGYTF
TRBD1	many	TRBV28	TRBJ1-1	TGTGCCAGCAGTCCCTCGGGACAGGGGGTGACTGAAGCTTTCTTT	CASSPSGQGVTEAFF
.	many	TRBV6-2/TRBV6-3	TRBJ2-7	TGTGCCAGCAGTAACTATCTGGGACTGATCTCCTACGAGCAGTACTTC	CASSNYLGLISYEQYF
TRBD2	many	TRBV15	TRBJ2-1	TGTGCCACCAGCAGAGATCTGAGTAGCGGGAGAAATGAGCAGTTCTTC	CATSRDLSSGRNEQFF
.	.	TRBV28	TRBJ1-5	TGTGCCAGCAGTTTACCTACAGGGATCAATCAGCCCCAGCATTTT	CASSLPTGINQPQHF
.	.	TRBV4-2	TRBJ1-1	TGTGCCAGCAGCCTAGGATGGGGGGCCGGGACTGGTGAAGCTTTCTTT	CASSLGWGAGTGEAFF
TRBD1	.	TRBV19	TRBJ2-1	TGTGCCAGTGAGACTCCGGGACAGGGGGCTGTAGGTGAGCAGTTCTTC	CASETPGQGAVGEQFF
.	.	TRBV28	TRBJ1-1	TGTGCCAGCAGCTTTGTGGGACGCAGGAACACTGAAGCTTTCTTT	CASSFVGRRNTEAFF
TRBD1	few	TRBV28	TRBJ2-7	TGTGCCAGCAGCGGGACAGAGAGCTCCTACGAGCAGTACTTC	CASSGTESSYEQYF
.	.	TRBV9	TRBJ2-1	TGTGCCAGCAGCAACAGGGGAGCGGGGGCTTACAATGAGCAGTTCTTC	CASSNRGAGAYNEQFF
TRBD2	.	TRBV27	TRBJ2-7	TGTGCCAGCAGTTTCCAACTAGCGGGAGTCACCGAGAAGTACTTC	CASSFQLAGVTEKYF
.	many	TRBV28	TRBJ2-1	TGTGCCAGCAGTTCAGGGCCCCTCCACTACAATGAGCAGTTCTTC	CASSSGPLHYNEQFF
TRBD1	many	TRBV27	TRBJ1-5	TGTGCCAGCAGTCCAGGGGGGGGCACCGGGTATCAGCCCCAGCATTTT	CASSPGGGTGYQPQHF
.	many	TRBV6-5	TRBJ1-5	TGTGCCAGCAGTTACTCCGACAATCAGCCCCAGCATTTT	CASSYSDNQPQHF
.	.	TRBV6-1	TRBJ1-6	TGTGCCAGCAGTGAGACGCGGGATTCACCCCTCCACTTT	CASSETRDSPLHF
TRBD2	few	TRBV27	TRBJ2-4	TGTGCCAGCAGGCCGGGACTAGCGGGATCGGGAAACATTCAGTACTTC	CASRPGLAGSGNIQYF
.	few	TRBV7-2	TRBJ1-6	TGTGCCAGCAGCTCCCAGCAGGGGCATAATTCACCCCTCCACTTT	CASSSQQGHNSPLHF
TRBD2	.	TRBV18	TRBJ2-3	TGTACCAGCTCACCGAGGGAGGGTACAGATACGCAGTATTTT	CTSSPREGTDTQYF
.	many	TRBV5-4	TRBJ2-7	TGTGCCAGCAGTTTCGGGGTAAGCTCCTACGAGCAGTACTTC	CASSFGVSSYEQYF
.	.	TRBV6-2/TRBV6-3	TRBJ2-1	TGTGCCGGCCGACGCGGCAACACCTACAACGAGCAGTTCTTC	CAGRRGNTYNEQFF
TRBD2	.	TRBV15	TRBJ2-3	TGTGCCACCCGAGCGGCGGGAGCAGATACGCAGTATTTT	CATRAAGADTQYF
.	.	TRBV2	TRBJ1-1	TGTGCCACTGGACCAGGGGACTTGAACACTGAAGCTTTCTTT	CATGPGDLNTEAFF
.	.	TRBV27	TRBJ1-1	TGTGCCAGCAGTCCGGTGGACCCTGGGCTGAACACTGAAGCTTTCTTT	CASSPVDPGLNTEAFF
.	.	TRBV12-5	TRBJ2-2	TGTGCTAGTGGTTTGGTAAAGACCGGGGAGCTGTTTTTT	CASGLVKTGELFF
.	.	TRBV25-1	TRBJ2-7	TGTGCCACCCAGGGAAGGGAAGACGAGCGGTACTTC	CATQGREDERYF
.	.	TRBV4-1	TRBJ1-2	TGCGCCAGCAGCCGCCTTGGGGGGACCGCTAACTATGGCTACACCTTC	CASSRLGGTANYGYTF
.	.	TRBV18	TRBJ2-1	TGTGCCAGCAGCACCTACCAGGGGCCTGAGCAGTTCTTC	CASSTYQGPEQFF
.	.	TRBV24-1	TRBJ1-5	TGTGCCACCAGGGGCAGCAGCAATCAGCCCCAGCATTTT	CATRGSSNQPQHF
TRBD2	.	TRBV7-3	TRBJ2-1	TGTGCCAGCAGCACCTGGCCCAGCGGGAGTATGTATGAGCAGTTCTTC	CASSTWPSGSMYEQFF
.	.	TRBV7-2	TRBJ2-7	TGTGCCAGCAGCTTACCTCGGCAGGGTCTCTACGAGCGGTACTTC	CASSLPRQGLYERYF
TRBD1	few	TRBV28	TRBJ1-1	TGTGCCAGCCACACTCGGGACAGGGGAAACACTGAAGCTTTCTTT	CASHTRDRGNTEAFF
TRBD1	few	TRBV15	TRBJ2-4	TGTGCCACCAGCAGAGATGGGACAGGGTTTGACATTCAGTACTTC	CATSRDGTGFDIQYF
.	.	TRBV2	TRBJ2-2	TGTGCCAGCAGTGTATACGATACCGGGGAGCTGTTTTTT	CASSVYDTGELFF
.	many	TRBV27	TRBJ2-3	TGTGCCAGCAGTTTCGAGCGCAGAGATACGCAGTATTTT	CASSFERRDTQYF
.	.	TRBV19	TRBJ1-5	TGTGCCAGTAGTATTACGGCAGATAGCAATCAGCCCCAGCATTTT	CASSITADSNQPQHF
.	.	TRBV20-1	TRBJ2-7	TGCAGTGCTAGACCATATCCCCGCGAGCAGTACTTC	CSARPYPREQYF